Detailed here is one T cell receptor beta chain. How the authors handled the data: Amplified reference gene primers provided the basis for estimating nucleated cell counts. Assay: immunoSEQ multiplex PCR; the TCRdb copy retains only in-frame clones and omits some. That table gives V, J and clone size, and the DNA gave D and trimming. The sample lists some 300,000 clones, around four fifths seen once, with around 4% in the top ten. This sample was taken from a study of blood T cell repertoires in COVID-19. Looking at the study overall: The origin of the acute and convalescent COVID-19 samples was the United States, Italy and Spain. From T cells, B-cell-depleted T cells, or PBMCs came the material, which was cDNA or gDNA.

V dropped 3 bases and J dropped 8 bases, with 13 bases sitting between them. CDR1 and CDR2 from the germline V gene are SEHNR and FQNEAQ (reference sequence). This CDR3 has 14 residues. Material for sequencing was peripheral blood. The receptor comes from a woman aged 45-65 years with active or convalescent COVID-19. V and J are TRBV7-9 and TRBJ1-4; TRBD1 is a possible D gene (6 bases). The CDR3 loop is CASSLGHQGEKLFF. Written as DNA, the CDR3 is TGTGCCAGCAGCTTGGGTCATCAGGGGGAAAAACTGTTTTTT.